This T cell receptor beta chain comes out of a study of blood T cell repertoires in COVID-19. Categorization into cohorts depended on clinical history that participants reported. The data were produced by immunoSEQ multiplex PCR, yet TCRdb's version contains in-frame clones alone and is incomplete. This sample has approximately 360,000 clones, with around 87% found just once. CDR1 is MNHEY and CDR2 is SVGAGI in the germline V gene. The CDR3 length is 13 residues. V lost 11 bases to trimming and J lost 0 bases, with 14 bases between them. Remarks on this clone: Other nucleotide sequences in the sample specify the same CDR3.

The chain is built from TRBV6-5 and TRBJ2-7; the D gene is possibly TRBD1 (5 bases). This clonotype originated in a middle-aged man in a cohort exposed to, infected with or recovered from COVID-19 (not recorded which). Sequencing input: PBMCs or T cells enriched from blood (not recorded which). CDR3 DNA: TGTGCCTCATTTCGGCAGGGCTCCTACGAGCAGTACTTC. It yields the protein CASFRQGSYEQYF.